This T cell receptor (beta chain) was profiled in a study of T cell responses to AZD1222 COVID-19 vaccine. Notes on the study in general: It was only a handful of AZD1222 recipients who were seropositive at baseline.

The table lists this clone with a count of one. The antigen remains undetermined. Germline CDR1 is MNHEY and CDR2 is SVGAGI. The CDR3 runs 14 residues. V lost 5 bases and J 6 bases, leaving 14 bases between the germline ends. Some clones are missing from TCRdb's copy, which holds only in-frame ones; the method was immunoSEQ multiplex PCR. The repertoire holds approximately 18,000 clones, with about 80% as singletons. This TCR derives from an adult who received the AZD1222 COVID-19 vaccine. The gene calls are TRBV6-5 and TRBJ1-3, with no clear D. The sequencing here drew on peripheral blood, taken 28 days after the second AZD1222 dose. CDR3 loop: CASSLSGRENTIYF. For the CDR3, the DNA is TGTGCCAGCAGTCTATCCGGGAGGGAAAACACCATATATTTT.